These 6 T cell receptor beta chains originate from one sample sequenced in a study of cytomegalovirus exposure and HLA in healthy donors. The study ran its PCR with 60 Vbeta and 13 Jbeta primers. The repertoire was sequenced with immunoSEQ multiplex PCR; TCRdb's copy has only in-frame clones and lacks some. The sample shows roughly 200,000 clones, 77% of them seen only once. Sequenced: PBMCs. These receptors were collected from a woman aged 25 to 45 in good health and CMV-seropositive.

V usage is TRBV5-3 and J usage is TRBJ1-2; the D gene is possibly TRBD1 (5 bases). TRBV5-3 is placed among ORFs of uncertain function. CDR3 length: 21 amino acids. V lost 3 bases to trimming and J lost 5 bases, with 35 bases between them. This chain's CDR3 is CARSWTGLSFIDGEVEYGYTF. CDR3 DNA sequence: TGTGCCAGAAGCTGGACGGGACTGAGCTTTATTGACGGGGAAGTTGAATATGGCTACACCTTC.

This clone was detected only a few times. The V and J genes are TRBV18 and TRBJ1-2; D remains unclear. The CDR3 runs to 16 residues. Germline CDR1 and CDR2: KGHSH and LQKENI. The germline V and J ends were trimmed by 2 bases and 4 bases, with 17 bases remaining between them. The CDR3 coding sequence is TGTGCCAGCTCACCAACCGCGGGGTCGGACGTCTATGGCTACACCTTC. Translating gives CASSPTAGSDVYGYTF.

In DNA form, the CDR3 reads TGTGCCAGCAGTTACGGCCTAGGGAACACTGAAGCTTTCTTT. Its translation: CASSYGLGNTEAFF. The chain links TRBV6-6 to TRBJ1-1; D call uncertain. The CDR3 contains 14 residues. Trimming cost V 2 bases and J 1 base, with 8 bases left between them. In germline, CDR1 is MNHNY, CDR2 SVGAGI (reference sequence).

In this sample, this clone turned up once. The chain links TRBV5-4 to TRBJ2-1; 7 bases fit TRBD2. J lost 4 bases, V lost 0 bases, and 4 bases had no gene match. This CDR3 comprises 15 residues. Per the germline V gene, CDR1 is SGHNT and CDR2 is YYREEE (reference sequence). The CDR3 DNA reads as TGTGCCAGCAGCTTGGCTAGCGGTCGATACAATGAGCAGTTCTTC. Amino acids: CASSLASGRYNEQFF.

This chain links TRBV7-6 with TRBJ1-1; 9 bases agree with TRBD1. CDR1 and CDR2 from the germline V gene are SGHVS and FNYEAQ. J lost 6 bases, V lost 4 bases, and 6 bases had no gene match. This CDR3 spans 14 amino acids. CDR3 sequence: CASSWGQGGAEAFF. The CDR3 region has the DNA TGTGCCAGCAGCTGGGGACAGGGCGGCGCTGAAGCTTTCTTT.

V and J are TRBV7-2 and TRBJ2-2, with 8 nucleotides matching TRBD2. Germline V CDR1 and CDR2: SGHTA, FQGNSA. The CDR3 is 14 amino acids. V lost 4 bases, J lost 7 bases, and 5 bases stayed unmatched. CDR3 DNA: TGTGCCAGCAGCTCTTTTCGGGGGGGCGGGGAGCTGTTTTTT. Residues: CASSSFRGGGELFF.